This T cell receptor beta chain was sequenced for a study of T cells in Graves' hyperthyroidism and ophthalmopathy. The V and J ends lost 3 bases and 6 bases, in that order; junction bases with no gene match: 10. This CDR3 has 15 residues. Germline V gene data show CDR1 as DFQATT and CDR2 as SNEGSKA (reference sequence). Details on this clonotype: Its antigen remains unidentified.

Study-wide findings and caveats: Prediction of ophthalmopathy progression came a median roughly 6.4 months pre-onset. Among thyroid clonotypes expanded above 0.001, most also appeared in blood.

TCR beta CDR3 regions were amplified from RNA transcripts. A set of HTBI primers served as the primers for a first-round RT-PCR of the TCR CDR3. MiXCR, applied by TCRdb to the multiplex PCR reads, yields one record per CDR3 protein. The sample has about 640,000 distinct CDR3 sequences, nearly 45% seen once; the top ten hold under 8%. The source is an adult man with Graves' disease, either hyperthyroidism or ophthalmopathy (not recorded which). The chain couples TRBV20-1 to TRBJ1-4; 7 bases agree with TRBD1. The specimen was peripheral blood or thyroid tissue (not recorded which). CDR3 in amino acids: CSASVTGQSDEKLFF. The DNA of the CDR3 is TGCAGTGCTAGCGTAACGGGACAGAGTGATGAAAAACTGTTTTTT.